This T cell receptor (beta chain) was sequenced during a study of T cells in women clearing cervical HPV infection. Note on this clone: Its antigen remains unknown. The missing CDR3 end, 3 residues past where the read stops, is filled in from the germline J gene.

Generated by immunoSEQ multiplex PCR, the TCRdb table keeps only in-frame clones and is missing some. Its clone listing holds about 44,000 clones. J lost 6 bases, V lost 4 bases, and 4 bases had no gene match. Germline V lookup: CDR1 SEHNR, CDR2 FQNEAQ (reference sequence). The CDR3 totals 15 residues. Study-wide points: Cases and controls were distinguished at AUC 0.83 by richness and V genes. Effector/memory and HPV-specific T cells were not isolated, and association timing is unknown.

The clonotype comes from a woman between 18 and 70 years old with a cervical HPV16 infection that either progressed to CIN3+ or cleared (not recorded which). The specimen was blood buffy coat. This chain connects TRBV7-9 to TRBJ2-1, with 12 bases lining up with TRBD1. CDR3 region: CASSWDRGPRNEQFF. The covered CDR3 bases are TGTGCCAGCAGCTGGGACAGGGGGCCTCGCAATGAG.